These T cell receptor beta chains were read from a single sample in a study of beta chain features in type 1 diabetes. Sequencing was performed with immunoSEQ multiplex PCR; in TCRdb, only in-frame clones are kept and a portion is missing. The sample shows under 900,000 clones, 15% to 20% of them seen only once. The sequenced material came from naive CD4+ T cells from blood. The receptors derive from a woman under 30 in good health. Both conserved end residues are trimmed from each CDR3. The order of the fields is V gene, CDR3 length, J gene, CDR3 protein.

V: TRBV7-6; length: 12; J: TRBJ1-2; CDR3: ASSLGGTDYGYT
V: TRBV2; length: 12; J: TRBJ1-1; CDR3: ALLGVWRNTEAF
V: TRBV2; length: 12; J: TRBJ2-1; CDR3: ALQGDRGNNEQF
V: TRBV7-9; length: 13; J: TRBJ2-2; CDR3: ASSLGTMGTGELF
V: TRBV7-9; length: 13; J: TRBJ1-3; CDR3: ASSLGGTRGNTIY
V: TRBV29-1; length: 12; J: TRBJ2-7; CDR3: SVEYPSGSYEQY
V: TRBV2; length: 14; J: TRBJ2-5; CDR3: ASSESLAGVGETQY
V: TRBV5-4; length: 12; J: TRBJ2-1; CDR3: ASSSSSSYNEQF
V: TRBV10-3; length: 13; J: TRBJ2-1; CDR3: AISSGTSGIGEQF
V: TRBV7-9; length: 13; J: TRBJ2-2; CDR3: ASSSSGGNTGELF
V: TRBV7-2; length: 14; J: TRBJ1-5; CDR3: ASSRSLGQGIQPQH
V: TRBV30; length: 10; J: TRBJ2-5; CDR3: AWSGGKETQY
V: TRBV18; length: 15; J: TRBJ2-1; CDR3: ASSQNQPGQGYNEQF
V: TRBV5-4; length: 16; J: TRBJ2-3; CDR3: ASSLGGHGRASTDTQY
V: TRBV7-2; length: 9; J: TRBJ2-3; CDR3: ASSLTDTQY
V: TRBV15; length: 13; J: TRBJ2-7; CDR3: ATSRDPSGLYEQY
V: TRBV7-2; length: 15; J: TRBJ2-4; CDR3: ASSLTGGTGAKNIQY
V: TRBV11-2; length: 12; J: TRBJ2-3; CDR3: ASSFRASTDTQY
V: TRBV27; length: 13; J: TRBJ2-1; CDR3: ASSRTRDTYNEQF
V: TRBV7-8; length: 14; J: TRBJ2-4; CDR3: ASSLHTGGVKNIQY
V: TRBV10-3; length: 13; J: TRBJ1-1; CDR3: ATGTTEMLNTEAF
V: TRBV4-3; length: 12; J: TRBJ2-3; CDR3: ASSQGTWSDTQY
V: TRBV20-1; length: 7; J: TRBJ2-1; CDR3: SARAEQF
V: TRBV15; length: 14; J: TRBJ1-3; CDR3: ATSRAQTGPGNTIY
V: TRBV19; length: 13; J: TRBJ1-5; CDR3: ASSIEGARNQPQH
V: TRBV6-5; length: 13; J: TRBJ2-6; CDR3: ASSYSDSGANVLT
V: TRBV27; length: 14; J: TRBJ2-7; CDR3: ASSPYLAVSSYEQY
V: TRBV10-3; length: 12; J: TRBJ2-1; CDR3: ASRPGDAWDEQF
V: TRBV5-1; length: 11; J: TRBJ2-7; CDR3: ASSVTLFYEQY
V: TRBV10-3; length: 14; J: TRBJ2-5; CDR3: AISGAGGRVEETQY
V: TRBV5-1; length: 11; J: TRBJ2-1; CDR3: ASSLAGVNEQF
V: TRBV7-9; length: 11; J: TRBJ1-5; CDR3: ASSEGTDQPQH
V: TRBV7-2; length: 12; J: TRBJ2-1; CDR3: ASSLAVLNNEQF
V: TRBV27; length: 9; J: TRBJ2-5; CDR3: ASRKGGTQY
V: TRBV9; length: 11; J: TRBJ2-2; CDR3: ASSVVGAGELF
V: TRBV7-9; length: 11; J: TRBJ2-2; CDR3: AGSTRGAGELF
V: TRBV4-1; length: 14; J: TRBJ1-1; CDR3: ASNTDRDRSNTEAF
V: TRBV5-6; length: 15; J: TRBJ2-7; CDR3: ASSSGSWAGGSYEQY
V: TRBV7-9; length: 12; J: TRBJ2-7; CDR3: ASSRRDASYEQY
V: TRBV18; length: 13; J: TRBJ2-1; CDR3: ASSPLLAGVNEQF
V: TRBV7-2; length: 14; J: TRBJ2-5; CDR3: ASSLSSGRPSETQY